This record looks at one T cell receptor beta chain sequence and its context. Using immunoSEQ multiplex PCR, the repertoire was profiled, and TCRdb retains in-frame clones only, with some absent. The top ten clones hold less than 2% of a sample with over 85,000 clones, 91% of them seen once. This sample was included in a study of T cell changes during pregnancy in multiple sclerosis. Sequencing was performed on peripheral blood, taken after pregnancy. The clonotype comes from a female donor in good health, enrolled as a control in a pregnancy study.

The CDR3 loop is CASSSGTGVLYSGNTIYF. Here the CDR3 DNA reads TGTGCCAGCAGCTCCGGGACAGGGGTCCTTTACTCTGGAAACACCATATATTTT. The chain has TRBV5-4 and TRBJ1-3; 10 positions match TRBD1. J was trimmed by 0 bases and V by 3 bases; bases with no gene match: 9. CDR1 and CDR2 from the germline V gene are SGHNT and YYREEE (reference sequence). This CDR3 has 18 amino acids.